The clone carrying this T cell receptor (beta chain) was observed a few times. Its antigen is currently unknown. The CDR3 consists of 15 residues. V gave up 1 base and J gave up 2 bases, with 9 bases separating them. CDR1 is SGHAT and CDR2 is FQNNGV in the germline V gene. The authors reverse transcribed all of the isolated RNA, so sequencing captured expressed TCRB transcripts. Using immunoSEQ multiplex PCR, the repertoire was profiled, and TCRdb retains in-frame clones only, with some absent. The profile shows around 330,000 clones, approximately 11% of them singletons. This record belongs to a study of beta chain features in type 1 diabetes. Study results and caveats: People with Type 1 diabetes carried modestly yet significantly shorter TCRB CDR3s in all four CD4+ subsets. Cells with high TCR expression could be over-represented when cDNA is sequenced.

The chain carries TRBV11-2 and TRBJ2-1; tentatively, D is TRBD2 (6 bases). Sequencing was performed on naive CD4+ T cells from blood. The TCR sequence derives from a woman aged 25 to 39 in good health. CDR3 region: CASSLVSGAYNEQFF. The CDR3 region has the DNA TGTGCCAGCAGCTTAGTTAGCGGCGCCTACAATGAGCAGTTCTTC.